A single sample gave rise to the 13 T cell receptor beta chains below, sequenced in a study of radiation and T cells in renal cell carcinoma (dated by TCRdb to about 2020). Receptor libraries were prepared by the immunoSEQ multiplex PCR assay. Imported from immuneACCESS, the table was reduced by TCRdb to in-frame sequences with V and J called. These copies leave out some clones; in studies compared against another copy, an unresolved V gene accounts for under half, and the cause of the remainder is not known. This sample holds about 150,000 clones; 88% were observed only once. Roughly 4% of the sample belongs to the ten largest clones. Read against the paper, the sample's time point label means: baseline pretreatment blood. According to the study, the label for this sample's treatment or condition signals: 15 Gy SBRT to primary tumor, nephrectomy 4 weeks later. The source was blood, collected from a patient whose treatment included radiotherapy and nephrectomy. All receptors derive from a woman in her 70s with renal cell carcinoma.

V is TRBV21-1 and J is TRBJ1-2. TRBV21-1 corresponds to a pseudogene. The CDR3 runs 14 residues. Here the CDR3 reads CASSLKVGLYGYTF. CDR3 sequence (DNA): TGTGCCAGCAGCCTGAAGGTCGGGCTCTATGGCTACACCTTC.

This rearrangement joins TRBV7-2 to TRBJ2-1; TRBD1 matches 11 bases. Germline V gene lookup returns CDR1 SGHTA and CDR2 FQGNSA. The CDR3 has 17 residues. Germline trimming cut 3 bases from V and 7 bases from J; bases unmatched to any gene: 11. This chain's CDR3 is CASSLALDRGRVNEQFF. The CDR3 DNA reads TGTGCCAGCAGCTTGGCTTTGGACAGGGGGCGCGTAAATGAGCAGTTCTTC.

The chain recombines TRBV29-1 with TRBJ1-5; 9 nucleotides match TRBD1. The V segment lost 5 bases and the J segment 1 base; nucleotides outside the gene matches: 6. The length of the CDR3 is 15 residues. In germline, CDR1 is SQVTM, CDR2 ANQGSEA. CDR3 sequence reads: CSVSQGARSNQPQHF. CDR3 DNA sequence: TGCAGCGTTTCACAGGGGGCGCGGAGCAATCAGCCCCAGCATTTT.

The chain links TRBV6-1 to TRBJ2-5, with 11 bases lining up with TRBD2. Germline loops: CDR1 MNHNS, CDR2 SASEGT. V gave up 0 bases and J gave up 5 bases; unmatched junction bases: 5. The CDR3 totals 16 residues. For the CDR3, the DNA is TGTGCCAGCAGTGAAGCGTCTAGCGGGGGGAGGGAGACCCAGTACTTC. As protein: CASSEASSGGRETQYF.

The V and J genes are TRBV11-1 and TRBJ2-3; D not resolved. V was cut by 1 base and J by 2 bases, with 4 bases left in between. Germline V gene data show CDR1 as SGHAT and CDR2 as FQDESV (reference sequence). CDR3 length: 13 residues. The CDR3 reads CASSLVSTDTQYF. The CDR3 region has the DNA TGTGCCAGCAGCTTAGTGTCCACAGATACGCAGTATTTT.

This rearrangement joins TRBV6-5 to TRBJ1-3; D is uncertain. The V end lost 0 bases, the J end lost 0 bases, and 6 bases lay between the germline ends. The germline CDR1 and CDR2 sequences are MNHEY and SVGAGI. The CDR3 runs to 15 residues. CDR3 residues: CASSYSRGSGNTIYF. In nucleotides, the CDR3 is TGTGCCAGCAGTTACTCGCGGGGCTCTGGAAACACCATATATTTT.

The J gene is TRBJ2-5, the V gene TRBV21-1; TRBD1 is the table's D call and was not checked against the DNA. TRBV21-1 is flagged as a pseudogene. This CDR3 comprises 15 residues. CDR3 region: CASSRDGTDEETQYF. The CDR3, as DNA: TGTGCCAGCAGCCGCGACGGGACAGATGAAGAGACCCAGTACTTC.

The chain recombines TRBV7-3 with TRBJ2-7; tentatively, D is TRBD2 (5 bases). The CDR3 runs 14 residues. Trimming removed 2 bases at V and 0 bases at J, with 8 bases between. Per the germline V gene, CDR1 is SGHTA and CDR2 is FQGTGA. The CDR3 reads CASSLSGSSYEQYF. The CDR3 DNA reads TGTGCCAGCAGCTTATCTGGGAGCTCCTACGAGCAGTACTTC.

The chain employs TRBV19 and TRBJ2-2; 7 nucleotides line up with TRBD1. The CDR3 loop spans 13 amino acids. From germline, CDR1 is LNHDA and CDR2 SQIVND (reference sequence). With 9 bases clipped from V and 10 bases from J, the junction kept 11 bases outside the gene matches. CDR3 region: CASTHRGLPELFF. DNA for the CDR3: TGTGCCAGCACTCACAGGGGCTTGCCGGAGCTGTTTTTT.

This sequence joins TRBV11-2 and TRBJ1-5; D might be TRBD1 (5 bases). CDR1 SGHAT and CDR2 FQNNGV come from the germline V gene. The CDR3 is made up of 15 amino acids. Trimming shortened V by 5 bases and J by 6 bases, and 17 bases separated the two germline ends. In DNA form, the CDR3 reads TGTGCCAGCAGCCAAGATCGGGGGGAGGGTCAGCCCCAGCATTTT. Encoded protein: CASSQDRGEGQPQHF.

CDR3 in DNA: TGTGCCAGCAGTCCACTGGACAGCGCCTACGAGCAGTACTTC. Translated, it gives CASSPLDSAYEQYF. The gene calls are TRBV28 and TRBJ2-7; TRBD1 might be the D (6 bases). Per germline, CDR1 MDHEN and CDR2 SYDVKM. V lost 5 bases and J lost 2, with 13 bases in between. The CDR3 is 14 amino acids.

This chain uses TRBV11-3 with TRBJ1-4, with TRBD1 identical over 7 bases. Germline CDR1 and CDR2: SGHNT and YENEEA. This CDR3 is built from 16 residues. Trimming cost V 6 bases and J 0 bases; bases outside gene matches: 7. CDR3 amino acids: CASRRNTGATNEKLFF. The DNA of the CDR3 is TGTGCCAGCAGAAGAAACACAGGGGCAACTAATGAAAAACTGTTTTTT.

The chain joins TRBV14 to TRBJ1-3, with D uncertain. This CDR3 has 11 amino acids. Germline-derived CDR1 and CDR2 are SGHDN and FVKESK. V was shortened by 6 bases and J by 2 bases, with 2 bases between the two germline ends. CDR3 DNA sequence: TGTGCCAGCAGTCCTGGAAACACCATATATTTT. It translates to CASSPGNTIYF.